A single sample gave rise to the 28 T cell receptor beta chains below, sequenced in a study of blood T cells in healthy people across ages. The authors ran a second PCR of roughly 7 to 11 cycles using a sample-barcoded 5' primer and a J-beta primer mix. A single record per CDR3 protein comes from TCRdb applying MiXCR to the 5' RACE reads. The sample shows around 800,000 distinct CDR3 sequences, 25% to 30% of them seen only once. In addition, the sample was reused for a study of T cells of mothers and their children.

The sequencing input was blood. Receptors were obtained from a boy aged 10-17 years in good health.

J is TRBJ2-5 and V is TRBV9; 9 bases align to TRBD2. CDR1 and CDR2 from the germline V gene are SGDLS and YYNGEE. The junction had 7 bases not matched to a gene; V was cut back by 6 bases and J by 4 bases. This CDR3 region has 14 residues. CDR3 in amino acids: CASKREAGGETQYF. In nucleotides, the CDR3 is TGTGCCAGCAAACGGGAAGCGGGAGGAGAGACCCAGTACTTC.

This clonotype has more than one count but fewer than ten. This chain joins TRBV30 and TRBJ2-1; the D gene is possibly TRBD2 (6 bases). V lost 1 base and J 0 bases, leaving 16 bases between the germline ends. The germline CDR1 and CDR2 sequences are GTSNPN and SVGIG (reference sequence). CDR3 length: 17 residues. CDR3 region: CAWSGRLGRSSYNEQFF. The CDR3 bases are TGTGCCTGGAGTGGCCGACTAGGAAGAAGCTCCTACAATGAGCAGTTCTTC.

This clonotype has a handful of counts. In DNA, the CDR3 is TGTGCCAGCAGTTTATGGCAGATGTCACCCCTCCACTTT. Amino acids: CASSLWQMSPLHF. The chain links TRBV12-3 or TRBV12-4 to TRBJ1-6; D not resolved. This CDR3 is 13 amino acids long. Trimming stripped 2 bases from V and 10 bases from J, with 9 bases between.

The chain is built from TRBV7-3 and TRBJ1-4; D unclear. Germline V gene lookup returns CDR1 SGHTA and CDR2 FQGTGA. This CDR3 spans 15 amino acids. Trimming shortened V by 5 bases and J by 5 bases, and 15 bases separated the two germline ends. This CDR3 reads CASSRSGGLNEKLFF. The CDR3, as DNA: TGTGCCAGCAGCCGATCGGGTGGGCTGAATGAAAAACTGTTTTTT.

This clonotype was observed a few times. The rearrangement uses TRBV6-2 or TRBV6-3 and TRBJ2-5; D gene ambiguous. The CDR3 length is 11 residues. V was cut by 5 bases and J by 7 bases, with 8 bases left in between. Germline CDR1 MNHEY, CDR2 SVGEGT. The CDR3 sequence is CASSDVGTQYF. In nucleotides, the CDR3 is TGTGCCAGCAGTGACGTAGGGACCCAGTACTTC.

Points on this clonotype: Without the conserved terminal phenylalanine or tryptophan, this CDR3 likely stems from a read error. This chain joins TRBV7-2 and TRBJ2-2; D tentatively reads TRBD1 or TRBD2 (5 bases each). V shed 4 bases and J shed 0 bases, with 18 bases lying between them. The CDR3 runs to 18 residues. Germline CDR1 SGHTA, CDR2 FQGNSA. The CDR3 DNA sequence: TGTGCCAGCAGCTCTAAGGGACCTTGGACGGCGAACACCGGGGAGCTGTTTTCT. Translating it yields CASSSKGPWTANTGELFS.

This clonotype came up a few times. The chain joins TRBV5-1 to TRBJ2-1; TRBD2 matches 10 bases. Trimming removed 2 bases from V and 1 base from J; junction bases left unmatched: 3. Germline assignment: CDR1 SGHRS and CDR2 YFSETQ. This CDR3 has 16 residues. The DNA of the CDR3 is TGCGCCAGCAGCTTACTAGCGGGGTCGTCCTACAATGAGCAGTTCTTC. This sequence encodes CASSLLAGSSYNEQFF.

This chain links TRBV7-6 with TRBJ2-2; D unclear. V shed 1 base and J shed 6 bases, with 21 bases lying between them. This CDR3 contains 18 residues. Germline lookup yields CDR1 SGHVS and CDR2 FNYEAQ. The chain's CDR3 is CASSLVIRKFSVAGELFF. For the CDR3, the DNA is TGTGCCAGCAGCTTAGTTATCCGGAAATTCTCAGTGGCCGGGGAGCTGTTTTTT.

This clonotype was seen more than once but under ten times. Compared with germline, one end of the junction differs, possibly owing to a read error. The chain carries TRBV4-2 and TRBJ2-7; the D is unclear. The CDR3 covers 12 residues. The germline V gene encodes CDR1 LGHNA and CDR2 YNFKEQ. The CDR3 is CASSQDRYEQHF. The CDR3 DNA follows: TGTGCCAGCAGCCAAGATCGTTACGAGCAGCACTTC.

This clonotype was observed a handful of times. This rearrangement joins TRBV6-1 to TRBJ1-3; 9 nucleotides agree with TRBD1. Germline-derived CDR1 and CDR2 are MNHNS and SASEGT. This CDR3 comprises 14 residues. J gave up 3 bases and V 7 bases, and 4 bases lay outside the gene matches. The CDR3 protein is CASTPDRGGNTIYF. CDR3 coding DNA: TGTGCCAGCACCCCGGACAGGGGTGGAAACACCATATATTTT.

This clonotype came up a few times. J is TRBJ1-2 and V is TRBV20-1; 7 nucleotides agree with TRBD1. J lost 1 base, V lost 0 bases, and 5 bases had no gene match. The CDR3 has 15 residues. Germline-derived CDR1 and CDR2 are DFQATT and SNEGSKA (reference sequence). CDR3 sequence reads: CSARESRDSNYGYTF. CDR3 coding DNA: TGCAGTGCTAGAGAGAGTCGGGACAGTAACTATGGCTACACCTTC.

This rearrangement joins TRBV12-3 or TRBV12-4 to TRBJ1-5, with D tentatively TRBD1 (5 bases). The CDR3 is 17 residues long. V was shortened by 2 bases and J by 1 base, with 15 bases between the two germline ends. The chain's CDR3 is CASSLSLRDGSNQPQHF. The CDR3 DNA sequence: TGTGCCAGCAGTTTAAGTTTGCGGGACGGGAGCAATCAGCCCCAGCATTTT.

This clonotype has a handful of counts. This chain joins TRBV28 and TRBJ1-2; D is perhaps TRBD1 (6 bases). The germline V and J ends were trimmed by 4 bases and 12 bases, with 12 bases remaining between them. Germline CDR1 and CDR2: MDHEN and SYDVKM. There are 11 residues in the CDR3. The CDR3 loop is CASSYRAGNTF. Here the CDR3 DNA reads TGTGCCAGCAGTTACAGGGCTGGTAACACCTTC.

This clonotype was observed a handful of times. The chain employs TRBV28 and TRBJ2-7; D gene unclear. The CDR3 runs to 12 residues. Trimming removed 0 bases at V and 6 bases at J, with 6 bases between. In germline, CDR1 is MDHEN, CDR2 SYDVKM. The CDR3 coding sequence is TGTGCCAGCAGTTTATGGAAAGGCGAGCAGTACTTC. Translating gives CASSLWKGEQYF.

The chain is built from TRBV2 and TRBJ2-5, with a weak D call TRBD2 (6 bases). With 0 bases removed from V and 2 bases from J, the gap between germline ends came to 16 bases. This CDR3 comprises 17 residues. Germline CDR1 SNHLY, CDR2 FYNNEI. The CDR3 DNA sequence: TGTGCCAGCAGTGAAGCGTGGGCTAGCGTAAAACAAGAGACCCAGTACTTC. Residues: CASSEAWASVKQETQYF.

The CDR3 nucleotides read TGCGCCAGCAGCTACGCGGGGACACTGAATGAAAAACTGTTTTTT. Its protein product is CASSYAGTLNEKLFF. This rearrangement joins TRBV5-1 to TRBJ1-4, with D possibly being TRBD1 (6 bases). The CDR3 covers 15 residues. Trimming took 3 bases from V and 5 from J, leaving 14 bases between them. Germline loops: CDR1 SGHRS, CDR2 YFSETQ.

The chain has TRBV5-1 and TRBJ1-6, with D maybe TRBD1 (6 bases). CDR1 is SGHRS, CDR2 YFSETQ, per germline. The CDR3 contains 15 residues. The V end lost 5 bases, the J end lost 9 bases, and 18 bases lay between the germline ends. The CDR3 loop reads CASRQGEIALSPLHF. As DNA, the CDR3 is TGCGCCAGCAGACAGGGAGAAATAGCCCTTTCACCCCTCCACTTT. Combining the CDR3 with reference TRBV5-1 and TRBJ1-6 gives the whole variable domain KAGVTQTPRYLIKTRGQQVTLSCSPISGHRSVSWYQQTPGQGLQFLFEYFSETQRNKGNFPGRFSGRQFSNSRSEMNVSTLELGDSALYLCASRQGEIALSPLHFGNGTRLTVT.

This rearrangement joins TRBV4-2 to TRBJ1-6, with TRBD1 as a possible D gene (5 bases). This CDR3 has 16 residues. Germline lookup yields CDR1 LGHNA and CDR2 YNFKEQ. Deletions cut 0 bases from V and 7 bases from J, with 13 bases between. CDR3 sequence reads: CASSQDRGQTNSPLHF. In DNA, the CDR3 is TGTGCCAGCAGCCAAGATAGGGGCCAGACGAATTCACCCCTCCACTTT.

This clonotype was picked up a small number of times. The genes are TRBV12-3 or TRBV12-4 and TRBJ2-5, with 7 nucleotides matching TRBD2. Near its end, the DNA agrees better with TRBJ2-7, so the J call may be wrong. CDR3 length equals 16 residues. CDR3 sequence reads: CASSQALAEGSYEQYF. CDR3 nucleotide sequence: TGTGCCAGCAGCCAGGCCCTAGCGGAGGGGAGCTACGAGCAGTACTTC.

J is TRBJ1-1 and V is TRBV24-1; D might be TRBD1 (6 bases). The CDR3 is made up of 13 amino acids. CDR1 is KGHDR, CDR2 SFDVKD, per germline. V lost 7 bases and J 1 base, leaving 9 bases between the germline ends. The chain's CDR3 is CATRLGQNTEAFF. The CDR3 region has the DNA TGTGCCACCAGGCTGGGACAGAACACTGAAGCTTTCTTT.

The rearrangement uses TRBV9 and TRBJ1-1; D is uncertain. The CDR3 has 12 residues. Germline CDR1 and CDR2: SGDLS and YYNGEE. The germline V and J ends were trimmed by 3 bases and 3 bases, with 6 bases remaining between them. CDR3 amino acids: CASSAADTEAFF. The CDR3 region has the DNA TGTGCCAGCAGCGCCGCGGACACTGAAGCTTTCTTT.

The chain uses TRBV20-1 and TRBJ1-1; 8 nucleotides align to TRBD1. This CDR3 is 12 amino acids long. From germline, CDR1 is DFQATT and CDR2 SNEGSKA (reference sequence). The V and J ends lost 5 bases and 5 bases, in that order; junction bases with no gene match: 4. For the CDR3, the DNA is TGCAGTGCTCAGCGACAGGGGACTGAAGCTTTCTTT. Translation gives CSAQRQGTEAFF.

The chain links TRBV20-1 to TRBJ1-5, with D maybe TRBD1 (5 bases). The CDR3 sequence is 14 residues long. Germline loops: CDR1 DFQATT, CDR2 SNEGSKA (reference sequence). Trimming stripped 5 bases from V and 4 bases from J, with 15 bases between. DNA for the CDR3: TGCAGTGCTGGGGGACGGTCGGAAAATCAGCCCCAGCATTTT. This sequence encodes CSAGGRSENQPQHF.

A few counts support this clonotype. The chain employs TRBV20-1 and TRBJ2-1; D is undetermined. Trimming took 3 bases from V and 3 from J, leaving 12 bases between them. CDR3 length: 14 amino acids. Germline lookup yields CDR1 DFQATT and CDR2 SNEGSKA (reference sequence). CDR3 DNA sequence: TGCAGTGCTAGTAACTTTCGGAACTACAATGAGCAGTTCTTC. Residues: CSASNFRNYNEQFF.

CDR3 loop: CASRKTGEYYGYTF. CDR3 DNA: TGTGCCAGCAGGAAGACAGGGGAATACTATGGCTACACCTTC. This chain joins TRBV6-5 and TRBJ1-2, with 8 nucleotides matching TRBD1. V dropped 6 bases and J dropped 3; count of bases not matched to a gene: 6. The CDR3 covers 14 residues. Per the germline V gene, CDR1 is MNHEY and CDR2 is SVGAGI.

This clonotype has just a few counts. The chain has TRBV2 and TRBJ1-1; D not certain. The germline V gene encodes CDR1 SNHLY and CDR2 FYNNEI. Trimming removed 0 bases from V and 5 bases from J, with 10 bases in between. CDR3 length equals 14 residues. The CDR3 protein is CASSEALGITEAFF. The DNA for the CDR3 is TGTGCCAGCAGTGAAGCGCTGGGGATTACTGAAGCTTTCTTT.

J is TRBJ2-3 and V is TRBV12-3 or TRBV12-4, with D uncertain. Trimming removed 3 bases from V and 2 bases from J, with 9 bases in between. The CDR3 length is 14 residues. CDR3 region: CASSFITNTDTQYF. Here the CDR3 DNA reads TGTGCCAGCAGTTTTATAACAAACACAGATACGCAGTATTTT.

This clonotype was counted a few times. The chain uses TRBV27 and TRBJ2-1; 9 nucleotides align to TRBD2. This CDR3 spans 16 amino acids. The ends lost 5 bases at V and 12 bases at J; junction bases unmatched: 17. In germline, CDR1 is MNHEY, CDR2 SMNVEV (reference sequence). The chain's CDR3 is CASSPTGAGGNIGQFF. Written as DNA, the CDR3 is TGTGCCAGCAGTCCCACGGGAGCGGGGGGTAATATTGGGCAGTTCTTC.